Shown below are 5 T cell receptor beta chains from a single sample sequenced in a study of blood T cells in healthy people across ages (dated by TCRdb to the mid-2010s). The method behind the library was 5' RACE. Sequencing relied on an Illumina HiSeq 2500. The second PCR ran for roughly 6 to 11 cycles and used a J-beta primer mix along with a sample-barcoded 5' primer. The raw public reads went through TCRdb reprocessing: fastp at Q25, MiXCR clone calling, in-frame beta chains kept. Duplicate CDR3 protein sequences are folded into a single record with the most common DNA and genes. The sample table contains 600,000 or so distinct CDR3 sequences; only one count was recorded for around 21% of them. The ten largest clones capture roughly 3.6% of the sample. Source material: blood. Receptor source: a man between 70 and 80 years old in good health.

The chain uses TRBV5-1 and TRBJ2-1; TRBD2 might be the D (6 bases). Per germline, CDR1 SGHRS and CDR2 YFSETQ. V dropped 2 bases and J dropped 3 bases, with 12 bases sitting between them. This CDR3 comprises 15 residues. The CDR3 sequence is CASSFGAGRYNEQFF. For the CDR3, the DNA is TGCGCCAGCAGCTTTGGAGCGGGCCGCTACAATGAGCAGTTCTTC.

The genes are TRBV10-3 and TRBJ2-5; a weak D match, TRBD2 (6 bases). The DNA end favors TRBJ2-1, so the J call may be wrong. This CDR3 has 14 amino acids. CDR1 ENHRY and CDR2 SYGVKD come from the germline V gene. CDR3 nucleotide sequence: TGTGCCATCAGTGAGTCGGACGGGACTAATGAGCAGTTCTTC. Encoded protein: CAISESDGTNEQFF.

This clonotype was found a few times. The chain employs TRBV29-1 and TRBJ2-1; TRBD2 aligns across 7 bases. V shed 4 bases, J shed 0 bases, and the junction held 6 bases outside the gene matches. The CDR3 extends over 15 amino acids. Germline CDR1 is SQVTM and CDR2 is ANQGSEA. The CDR3 DNA sequence: TGCAGCGTTGGGGGGGGGGAGAGCTCCTACAATGAGCAGTTCTTC. It is translated as CSVGGGESSYNEQFF.

Only one count was recorded for this clonotype. The chain couples TRBV19 to TRBJ2-7; no clear D gene. The CDR3 spans 14 residues. Trimming took 3 bases from V and 3 from J, leaving 12 bases between them. From germline, CDR1 is LNHDA and CDR2 SQIVND (reference sequence). CDR3 loop: CASSIGRVSYEQYF. As DNA, the CDR3 is TGTGCCAGTAGTATCGGTAGGGTCAGCTACGAGCAGTACTTC.

This chain links TRBV5-1 with TRBJ1-2, with D uncertain. V lost 0 bases and J 3 bases, leaving 6 bases between the germline ends. This CDR3 has 13 residues. Germline CDR1 SGHRS, CDR2 YFSETQ. As DNA, the CDR3 is TGCGCCAGCAGCTTGGAGTTTGACTATGGCTACACCTTC. Its translation is CASSLEFDYGYTF.